The TCR beta chain described here comes from a study of regulatory and conventional T cells in RAG deficiency. Regulatory T cells were sorted from blood as CD4+ CD25-high CD127-low cells. This CDR3 contains 13 residues. V lost 0 bases and J lost 7, with 9 bases in between. Germline CDR1 SGHTA, CDR2 FQGNSA. Study conclusions and caveats: Patient subsets had shorter CDR3s; Omenn Treg-Tconv overlap exceeded 80%.

Method: immunoSEQ multiplex PCR; TCRdb's copy keeps in-frame clones and lacks some. Altogether 5,500 to 9,000 clones are present, approximately 89% being singletons, with the ten largest covering 1.3% to 1.5%. Remarks on this clone: Its antigen is not identified.

These data also featured in a second study, about regulatory T cells. That paper states: The primer mix had 52 TRBV and 13 TRBJ primers. Skewed V and J usage and few unique V-J pairs marked patient repertoires, most in Tregs.

Sequenced: CD127- CD25+ CD4+ Tregs sorted from blood. V usage is TRBV7-2 and J usage is TRBJ1-2; unclear D gene. This sequence originates from a human donor in good health. Here the CDR3 DNA reads TGTGCCAGCAGCTTAGCCCCATCCGGTGGCTACACCTTC. Its protein is CASSLAPSGGYTF.